This T cell receptor beta chain comes out of a study of cytomegalovirus exposure and HLA in healthy donors. General study results and limits: Most TCR beta V segments were productive about 90% or about 30% of the time in an earlier analysis.

In the PCR, 60 Vbeta and 13 Jbeta primers were used. Produced via immunoSEQ multiplex PCR; TCRdb's table is partial and in-frame only. The table lists some 93,000 clones, roughly 10% of them singletons. V lost 6 bases to trimming and J lost 6 bases, with 12 bases between them. The CDR3 length is 13 residues. Per the germline V gene, CDR1 is SEHNR and CDR2 is FQNEAQ (reference sequence). This clone was counted only a few times. Its antigen is undetermined. The TCR was taken from a man aged 50-59 years in good health and CMV-seropositive. The specimen was PBMCs. V is TRBV7-9 and J is TRBJ2-1, with a tentative D call TRBD1 (6 bases). CDR3: CASRMTRGNEQFF. The CDR3 DNA follows: TGTGCCAGCAGGATGACCAGGGGCAATGAGCAGTTCTTC.